These 23 T cell receptor beta chains were sequenced from one sample in a study of identical twins. Using its own MiXCR run on the 5' RACE reads, TCRdb lists one record per CDR3 protein. In the table there are around 340,000 distinct CDR3 sequences, roughly an eighth of which are singletons. These data were also reused for a study on yellow fever vaccine responses in identical twins.

Material: CD8+ T cells sorted from blood. The receptors come from a woman in her late teens or twenties in good health.

This chain joins TRBV5-1 and TRBJ2-3, with D perhaps given as TRBD1 or TRBD2 (6 bases each). Germline loops: CDR1 SGHRS, CDR2 YFSETQ. The CDR3 loop spans 14 amino acids. Trimming took 4 bases from V and 5 from J, leaving 14 bases between them. Here the CDR3 DNA reads TGCGCCAGCAGCCCGGGGGCCGCTGGAGATACGCAGTATTTT. It encodes CASSPGAAGDTQYF.

With respect to this clonotype: One junction end disagrees with the germline gene, perhaps due to a read error. V is TRBV20-1 and J is TRBJ2-7; 12 bases map to TRBD1. The CDR3 is made up of 15 amino acids. Germline V lookup: CDR1 DFQATT, CDR2 SNEGSKA (reference sequence). The CDR3 reads CCARVPGTGGNEQYF. Written as DNA, the CDR3 is TGCTGTGCTAGAGTTCCGGGGACAGGGGGCAACGAGCAGTACTTC.

The rearrangement joins TRBV28 to TRBJ2-2; tentatively, D is TRBD2 (5 bases). Trimming stripped 5 bases from V and 7 bases from J, with 14 bases between. CDR1 and CDR2 from the germline V gene are MDHEN and SYDVKM. The CDR3 length is 14 residues. The CDR3 DNA sequence: TGTGCCAGCAGTCCCGGGAACCGCGTCGGGGAGCTGTTTTTT. It specifies CASSPGNRVGELFF.

In this sample, this clonotype turned up many times. The chain joins TRBV28 to TRBJ2-1, with D possibly being TRBD1 (5 bases). Between the trimmed V and J ends, which lost 1 base and 5 bases, there was a span of 9 bases. Germline-derived CDR1 and CDR2 are MDHEN and SYDVKM. The CDR3 has 14 residues. CDR3 bases: TGTGCCAGCAGTTTATTGTTGACAGACAATGAGCAGTTCTTC. Protein product: CASSLLLTDNEQFF.

In its sample, this clonotype was seen a few times. The chain uses TRBV20-1 and TRBJ2-7; the D gene could be TRBD1 or TRBD2 (5 bases each). The germline CDR1 and CDR2 sequences are DFQATT and SNEGSKA (reference sequence). Trimming stripped 0 bases from V and 6 bases from J, with 15 bases between. The CDR3 contains 14 residues. This CDR3 is CSARDLGLAGEQYF. CDR3 bases: TGCAGTGCTAGAGATTTGGGGCTAGCAGGCGAGCAGTACTTC.

In its sample, this clonotype was seen a few times. The chain links TRBV4-1 to TRBJ1-1, with TRBD1 identical over 8 bases. CDR1 and CDR2 (germline): MGHRA, YSYEKL. Unmatched junction bases numbered 8, after V lost 4 bases and J lost 7 bases. This CDR3 is built from 14 residues. In DNA form, the CDR3 reads TGCGCCAGCAGCCCGGACAGGGAGGGGAGTGAAGCTTTCTTT. Translating gives CASSPDREGSEAFF.

This sequence joins TRBV7-9 and TRBJ2-5, with TRBD1 identical over 9 bases. The V gene's germline CDR1 is SEHNR and CDR2 FQNEAQ (reference sequence). The CDR3 is made up of 15 amino acids. Trimming removed 4 bases from V and 3 bases from J; junction bases left unmatched: 6. CDR3 amino acids: CASSWDREGEETQYF. For the CDR3, the DNA is TGTGCCAGCAGCTGGGACAGGGAGGGAGAAGAGACCCAGTACTTC.

This clonotype was observed a handful of times. The chain is built from TRBV7-6 and TRBJ2-7; D ambiguous. Trimming took 2 bases from V and 4 from J, leaving 9 bases between them. The V gene's germline CDR1 is SGHVS and CDR2 FNYEAQ. The CDR3 runs to 13 residues. The CDR3 loop is CASSLTSAYEQYV. CDR3 DNA: TGTGCCAGCAGCTTAACCTCTGCTTACGAGCAGTACGTC.

This clonotype was recorded once. The chain is built from TRBV6-4 and TRBJ2-7; 8 bases agree with TRBD2. In germline, CDR1 is MRHNA, CDR2 SNTAGT. Trimming cost V 6 bases and J 1 base; bases outside gene matches: 8. This CDR3 comprises 15 residues. In nucleotides, the CDR3 is TGTGCCAGCAGACCTCAAGCTAGCGGGTCCTACGAGCAGTACTTC. Translation gives CASRPQASGSYEQYF.

The gene calls are TRBV5-6 and TRBJ1-5, with D possibly being TRBD1 (5 bases). The CDR3 sequence is 14 residues long. Trimming shortened V by 4 bases and J by 7 bases, and 15 bases separated the two germline ends. Germline lookup yields CDR1 SGHDT and CDR2 YYEEEE. The CDR3 region is CASSLDSAGQPQHF. The CDR3 region has the DNA TGTGCCAGCAGCCTTGACAGTGCCGGCCAGCCCCAGCATTTT.

This sequence joins TRBV11-2 and TRBJ2-1; D perhaps matches TRBD1 (5 bases). Germline CDR1 SGHAT, CDR2 FQNNGV. V shed 1 base and J shed 8 bases, with 9 bases lying between them. This CDR3 is built from 13 residues. This CDR3 is CASSLVGQDEQFF. In nucleotides, the CDR3 is TGTGCCAGCAGCTTAGTGGGGCAGGATGAGCAGTTCTTC.

This clonotype was found many times. The chain uses TRBV6-2 or TRBV6-3 and TRBJ2-2, with D unresolved. The CDR3 totals 15 residues. V gave up 1 base and J gave up 0 bases, with 6 bases separating them. Germline CDR1 is MNHEY and CDR2 is SVGEGT. CDR3 loop: CASSYLATNTGELFF. The CDR3 DNA reads as TGTGCCAGCAGTTACTTGGCGACGAACACCGGGGAGCTGTTTTTT.

This chain uses TRBV12-5 with TRBJ1-2; no clear D gene. The CDR3 covers 13 residues. V was clipped by 5 bases and J by 0 bases, with 7 bases between them. Germline V gives CDR1 LGHNT, CDR2 FRNRAP. In DNA form, the CDR3 reads TGTGCTAGTGGTGACTTAGCTAACTATGGCTACACCTTC. Translating gives CASGDLANYGYTF.

The chain joins TRBV20-1 to TRBJ1-2, with D perhaps TRBD1 (5 bases). The CDR3 spans 14 residues. V gave up 2 bases and J gave up 4 bases, with 14 bases separating them. Germline loops: CDR1 DFQATT, CDR2 SNEGSKA (reference sequence). The chain's CDR3 is CSARQSGDAYGYTF. DNA for the CDR3: TGCAGTGCTAGACAATCTGGGGACGCCTATGGCTACACCTTC.

The rearrangement uses TRBV24-1 and TRBJ1-2, with D possibly matching TRBD1 (6 bases). This CDR3 is 14 amino acids long. Trimming pared 4 bases from V and 4 bases from J, leaving 12 bases between. Germline V CDR1 and CDR2: KGHDR, SFDVKD. In DNA, the CDR3 is TGTGCCACCAGTGACCTTGACAGGTCCTATGGCTACACCTTC. Its translation is CATSDLDRSYGYTF.

This clonotype showed up just a few times. V and J are TRBV20-1 and TRBJ2-7, with 10 bases that match TRBD1. The J segment lost 4 bases and the V segment lost 7 bases, leaving 13 bases of the junction unmatched. The CDR3 totals 15 residues. Germline V gene data show CDR1 as DFQATT and CDR2 as SNEGSKA (reference sequence). Written as DNA, the CDR3 is TGCAGTGTCACTACCACGGGACAGGGGATTTACGAGCAGTACGTC. Protein product: CSVTTTGQGIYEQYV.

The rearrangement uses TRBV3-1 and TRBJ2-4; D gene unclear. Trimming cost V 0 bases and J 0 bases, with 9 bases left between them. CDR1 is LGHDT, CDR2 YNNKEL, per germline (reference sequence). This CDR3 contains 16 residues. Written as DNA, the CDR3 is TGTGCCAGCAGCCAAGATTCTATCCTAGCCAAAAACATTCAGTACTTC. This translates into CASSQDSILAKNIQYF. Drawing the rest from reference TRBV3-1 and TRBJ2-4, the complete variable domain is DTAVSQTPKYLVTQMGNDKSIKCEQNLGHDTMYWYKQDSKKFLKIMFSYNNKELIINETVPNRFSPKSPDKAHLNLHINSLELGDSAVYFCASSQDSILAKNIQYFGAGTRLSVL.

This chain uses TRBV7-6 with TRBJ2-5; tentative D call: TRBD1 (5 bases). The CDR3 sequence is 17 residues long. CDR1 is SGHVS, CDR2 FNYEAQ, per germline. V gave up 4 bases and J gave up 5 bases, with 23 bases separating them. The CDR3: CASSSMGIRDLRETQYF. CDR3 DNA: TGTGCCAGCAGCTCAATGGGAATCAGGGATTTAAGGGAGACCCAGTACTTC.

This chain uses TRBV28 with TRBJ2-7; 8 nucleotides line up with TRBD1. The CDR3 extends over 14 amino acids. From germline, CDR1 is MDHEN and CDR2 SYDVKM. The trim removed 4 bases at V and 3 bases at J, leaving 5 bases unmatched. This CDR3 reads CASSSSDRVYEQYF. DNA of the CDR3: TGTGCCAGCAGTTCCTCGGACAGGGTCTACGAGCAGTACTTC.

This clonotype was seen a few times. The chain uses TRBV21-1 and TRBJ2-2. TRBV21-1 is termed a pseudogene. The CDR3 has 15 amino acids. The CDR3 DNA sequence: TGTGCCAGCAGCAAAAAGACAGCGAACACCGGGGAGCTGTTTTTT. Translation: CASSKKTANTGELFF.

Ten or more counts support this clonotype. The chain links TRBV5-5 to TRBJ2-3, with TRBD2 as a possible D gene (5 bases). In germline, CDR1 is SGHKS, CDR2 YYEKEE (reference sequence). V lost 2 bases, J lost 0 bases, and 10 bases lay in between. CDR3 size: 15 residues. The DNA for the CDR3 is TGTGCCAGCAGCTTCTGGCGGACTAGCACAGATACGCAGTATTTT. It translates to CASSFWRTSTDTQYF. The entire variable domain, with the rest obtained from reference TRBV5-5 and TRBJ2-3, is as follows: DAGVTQSPTHLIKTRGQQVTLRCSPISGHKSVSWYQQVLGQGPQFIFQYYEKEERGRGNFPDRFSARQFPNYSSELNVNALLLGDSALYLCASSFWRTSTDTQYFGPGTRLTVL.

This clonotype appeared many times. CDR3 amino acids: CASDLGGGEQFF. CDR3 coding DNA: TGTGCCAGCGATTTAGGGGGTGGTGAGCAGTTCTTC. The rearrangement links TRBV25-1 to TRBJ2-1; D might be TRBD1 (6 bases). The V gene lost 8 bases and the J gene lost 9 bases, with 14 bases spanning the gap. Germline CDR1 is MGHDK and CDR2 is SYGVNS. The CDR3 loop spans 12 amino acids.

This clonotype appeared a few times. This chain uses TRBV2 with TRBJ2-2; D may be TRBD1 or TRBD2 (5 bases each). V lost 9 bases and J 6 bases, leaving 23 bases between the germline ends. Germline-derived CDR1 and CDR2 are SNHLY and FYNNEI. CDR3 length equals 16 residues. The CDR3 spells CASGGTQPWLSGELFF. The CDR3 coding sequence is TGTGCCAGTGGGGGAACACAGCCTTGGCTTTCCGGGGAGCTGTTTTTT.